These 14 T cell receptor beta chains originate from one sample sequenced in a study of blood T cell repertoires in COVID-19 (dated by TCRdb to about 2020). To prepare the library, the immunoSEQ multiplex PCR assay was applied. TCRdb holds this immuneACCESS table with in-frame rearrangements only. Some clones are missing; in checked studies, unresolved V genes explain under half, and the rest has no known cause. Across this sample there are approximately 200,000 clones, with almost 85% seen only once. In total, the top ten clones hold 6% to 8% of the sample. The sample comprised peripheral blood. The receptor source for this set is a human donor with acute or convalescent COVID-19. The donor label of this sample is uncertain.

CDR3 loop: CASSAPSLDRLNEKLFF. CDR3 DNA: TGTGCCAGCAGCGCTCCCAGCCTAGACAGGTTAAATGAAAAACTGTTTTTT. The gene calls are TRBV9 and TRBJ1-4, with TRBD1 as a possible D gene (6 bases). The CDR3 spans 17 residues. Germline V gene lookup returns CDR1 SGDLS and CDR2 YYNGEE. Trimming shortened V by 3 bases and J by 5 bases, and 20 bases separated the two germline ends.

V and J are TRBV4-1 and TRBJ1-5; D is possibly TRBD1 (6 bases). The V end was cut by 0 bases, the J end by 4 bases, with 13 bases between. CDR3 length equals 16 residues. CDR1 is MGHRA, CDR2 YSYEKL, per germline. This CDR3 is CASSQDLDSRNQPQHF. The CDR3 nucleotides read TGCGCCAGCAGCCAAGATTTGGACAGTCGAAATCAGCCCCAGCATTTT.

The gene calls are TRBV5-1 and TRBJ1-1, with a tentative D call TRBD1 (5 bases). The V end was cut by 2 bases, the J end by 1 base, with 12 bases between. This CDR3 is built from 15 residues. In germline, CDR1 is SGHRS, CDR2 YFSETQ. The CDR3 is CASSLDSSPNTEAFF. CDR3 coding DNA: TGCGCCAGCAGCTTAGACAGTTCTCCGAACACTGAAGCTTTCTTT.

The chain employs TRBV5-1 and TRBJ2-1; D may be TRBD1 (6 bases). Trimming left V 0 bases short and J 5 bases short, with 9 bases between. The CDR3 extends over 14 amino acids. Germline-derived CDR1 and CDR2 are SGHRS and YFSETQ. CDR3 residues: CASSLGGQNNEQFF. CDR3 nucleotide sequence: TGCGCCAGCAGCTTGGGGGGGCAGAACAATGAGCAGTTCTTC.

The V and J genes are TRBV3-1 (or the pseudogene TRBV3-2) and TRBJ1-5; D gene ambiguous. This CDR3 has 14 residues. Germline V gene sequence: CDR1 LGHDT, CDR2 YNNKEL (reference sequence). V gave up 0 bases and J gave up 5 bases, with 8 bases separating them. The CDR3 DNA reads as TGTGCCAGCAGCCAAGATCCGTCTGATCAGCCCCAGCATTTT. It specifies CASSQDPSDQPQHF.

J is TRBJ1-4 and V is TRBV5-6, with D perhaps TRBD1 (6 bases). The germline V gene has CDR1 SGHDT and CDR2 YYEEEE. V lost 4 bases and J 3 bases, leaving 10 bases between the germline ends. The CDR3 consists of 14 residues. The CDR3 sequence is CASSTGRANEKLFF. The CDR3 DNA reads TGTGCCAGCAGCACAGGGCGAGCTAATGAAAAACTGTTTTTT.

The chain couples TRBV18 to TRBJ2-7, with 9 bases that match TRBD1. This CDR3 has 15 residues. V was pared by 6 bases and J by 4 bases, with 10 bases of the junction left unmatched. Germline CDR1 reads KGHSH; CDR2 reads LQKENI. CDR3 sequence (DNA): TGTGCCAGCTCTCCGGGGGGACAGGGTTTGTACGAGCAGTACTTC. It encodes CASSPGGQGLYEQYF.

This clone has more than one count but fewer than ten. V usage is TRBV14 and J usage is TRBJ1-4, with 9 bases identical to TRBD1. Germline lookup yields CDR1 SGHDN and CDR2 FVKESK. The CDR3 is 19 amino acids. Unmatched junction bases numbered 13, after V lost 5 bases and J lost 0 bases. Here the CDR3 reads CASSEAQGATSTTNEKLFF. In DNA form, the CDR3 reads TGTGCCAGCAGCGAAGCACAGGGGGCGACCTCCACAACTAATGAAAAACTGTTTTTT.

The chain joins TRBV6-6 to TRBJ1-5; D is perhaps TRBD1 (5 bases). Germline V gene sequence: CDR1 MNHNY, CDR2 SVGAGI (reference sequence). This CDR3 region has 15 residues. With 0 bases removed from V and 7 bases from J, the gap between germline ends came to 13 bases. The CDR3 region is CASSYSSSGGQPQHF. The CDR3 bases are TGTGCCAGCAGTTACTCGAGTTCGGGGGGGCAGCCCCAGCATTTT.

This clone was counted only a few times. This chain joins TRBV6-6 and TRBJ2-1, with 9 bases identical to TRBD1. The CDR3 covers 15 residues. Germline CDR1 MNHNY, CDR2 SVGAGI (reference sequence). V lost 4 bases to trimming and J lost 9 bases; unmatched junction nucleotides: 10. For the CDR3, the DNA is TGTGCCAGCAGTTCCGGGACAGGGAGTGTAGTTGAGCAGTTCTTC. Translated, it gives CASSSGTGSVVEQFF.

The V gene is TRBV4-1, the J gene TRBJ2-2; D gene unclear. V lost 6 bases and J lost 0, with 11 bases in between. The V gene's germline CDR1 is MGHRA and CDR2 YSYEKL. The CDR3 runs to 15 residues. CDR3 DNA sequence: TGCGCCAGCAGGAAGGAGCCCGCGAACACCGGGGAGCTGTTTTTT. This codes for CASRKEPANTGELFF.

The rearrangement links TRBV19 to TRBJ1-2, with D perhaps TRBD1 (6 bases). The CDR3 contains 13 residues. CDR1 and CDR2 from the germline V gene are LNHDA and SQIVND (reference sequence). Trimming left V 3 bases short and J 4 bases short, with 9 bases between. The CDR3 here is CASSMETGYGYTF. CDR3 nucleotide sequence: TGTGCCAGTAGTATGGAGACAGGCTATGGCTACACCTTC.

J is TRBJ2-2 and V is TRBV4-2; tentative D call: TRBD2 (5 bases). Looked up from germline, CDR1 is LGHNA and CDR2 is YNFKEQ. V lost 3 bases to trimming and J lost 7 bases, with 15 bases between them. The CDR3 loop spans 15 amino acids. CDR3 nucleotides: TGTGCCAGCAGCCACCCGAGGAGCGGTGGCGGGGAGCTGTTTTTT. It yields the protein CASSHPRSGGGELFF.

The chain is built from TRBV27 and TRBJ2-3, with TRBD2 identical over 11 bases. Germline CDR1 MNHEY, CDR2 SMNVEV (reference sequence). J lost 4 bases, V lost 7 bases, and 7 bases had no gene match. The CDR3 is 15 residues long. CDR3 sequence reads: CASTIAGGGADTQYF. The CDR3 DNA is TGTGCCAGCACTATAGCGGGAGGGGGGGCAGATACGCAGTATTTT.